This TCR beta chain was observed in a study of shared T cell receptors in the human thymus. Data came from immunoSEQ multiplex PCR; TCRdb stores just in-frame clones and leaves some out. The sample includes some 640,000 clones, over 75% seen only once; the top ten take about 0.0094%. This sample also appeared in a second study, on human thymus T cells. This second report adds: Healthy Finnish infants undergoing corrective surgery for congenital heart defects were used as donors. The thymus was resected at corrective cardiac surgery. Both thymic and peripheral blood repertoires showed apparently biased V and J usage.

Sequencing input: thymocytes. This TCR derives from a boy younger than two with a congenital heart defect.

CDR3 sequence (DNA): TGCGCCAGCAGCTCGGTACAAGGGGTCTCACCCCTCCACTTT. Translated, it gives CASSSVQGVSPLHF. V gene TRBV5-1 combines with J gene TRBJ1-6; TRBD1 is a possible D gene (5 bases). This CDR3 is built from 14 residues. Germline V gene data show CDR1 as SGHRS and CDR2 as YFSETQ. V lost 3 bases and J lost 10, with 14 bases in between.